Listed here are 15 T cell receptor beta chains from one sample, sequenced in a study of cytomegalovirus exposure and HLA in healthy donors. PCR employed 60 Vbeta and 13 Jbeta primers. Profiled with immunoSEQ multiplex PCR; TCRdb holds only in-frame clones, not every one. The repertoire holds 100,000 to 150,000 clones, roughly 75% seen once, with 9.5% to 13% in the top ten. Sequencing was carried out using PBMCs. The receptors stem from a man aged 25 to 45 in good health and CMV-seropositive.

The chain is built from TRBV11-2 and TRBJ1-2, with D possibly being TRBD1 (5 bases). Trimming removed 0 bases from V and 7 bases from J, with 18 bases in between. Germline V gene lookup returns CDR1 SGHAT and CDR2 FQNNGV. The CDR3 sequence is 16 residues long. CDR3 coding DNA: TGTGCCAGCAGCTTAGAACCCGTCCCGGGCAGGGTTGGCTACACCTTC. Protein product: CASSLEPVPGRVGYTF.

V usage is TRBV7-2 and J usage is TRBJ1-3; 8 bases agree with TRBD1. J was trimmed by 0 bases and V by 5 bases; bases with no gene match: 6. Germline V CDR1 and CDR2: SGHTA, FQGNSA. The CDR3 length is 16 residues. The DNA of the CDR3 is TGTGCCAGCAGCCCCCAGGGACAGGTCTCTGGAAACACCATATATTTT. This gives the protein CASSPQGQVSGNTIYF.

The V call is TRBV6-6, the J call TRBJ1-4, with 8 bases matching TRBD1. This CDR3 contains 15 residues. After removal of 5 bases from V and 8 bases from J, the junction contained 10 bases not matched to a gene. The germline CDR1 and CDR2 sequences are MNHNY and SVGAGI (reference sequence). The CDR3 DNA sequence: TGTGCCAGCAGTACCATAGACAGGGGAGGAGAAAAACTGTTTTTT. Its protein is CASSTIDRGGEKLFF.

This clone was seen only once. The rearrangement links TRBV30 to TRBJ2-3; D might be TRBD2 (5 bases). Trimming cost V 4 bases and J 2 bases, with 10 bases left between them. Germline V gene sequence: CDR1 GTSNPN, CDR2 SVGIG (reference sequence). The CDR3 has 13 amino acids. The CDR3 DNA follows: TGTGCCTGGAACGGAGACTACACAGATACGCAGTATTTT. This gives the protein CAWNGDYTDTQYF. The full variable domain, its missing parts supplied by reference TRBV30 and TRBJ2-3, is SQTIHQWPATLVQPVGSPLSLECTVEGTSNPNLYWYRQAAGRGLQLLFYSVGIGQISSEVPQNLSASRPQDRQFILSSKKLLLSDSGFYLCAWNGDYTDTQYFGPGTRLTVL.

The chain uses TRBV11-2 and TRBJ2-1; 10 nucleotides line up with TRBD2. Germline CDR1 SGHAT, CDR2 FQNNGV. Trimming cost V 0 bases and J 9 bases; bases outside gene matches: 5. The CDR3 covers 15 residues. CDR3 sequence (DNA): TGTGCCAGCAGCTTAGATAGGCTAGCGGGAGTTGAGCAGTTCTTC. The encoded protein is CASSLDRLAGVEQFF.

The chain employs TRBV7-9 and TRBJ2-3; 8 positions match TRBD2. J was trimmed by 1 base and V by 0 bases; bases with no gene match: 9. CDR3 size: 18 residues. Germline V gives CDR1 SEHNR, CDR2 FQNEAQ (reference sequence). The DNA of the CDR3 is TGTGCCAGCAGCTTAGCGCGGTTAGCGGGAATGGGCACAGATACGCAGTATTTT. Protein product: CASSLARLAGMGTDTQYF.

The chain links TRBV28 to TRBJ1-5; tentatively, D is TRBD1 (6 bases). V lost 3 bases and J lost 1, with 10 bases in between. This CDR3 spans 15 amino acids. Germline CDR1 and CDR2: MDHEN and SYDVKM. DNA for the CDR3: TGTGCCAGCAGTTTCCCCGGACAGAGCAATCAGCCCCAGCATTTT. This encodes CASSFPGQSNQPQHF.

The chain carries TRBV6-4 and TRBJ2-1; tentative D call: TRBD2 (6 bases). Germline CDR1 and CDR2: MRHNA and SNTAGT. The CDR3 spans 15 residues. With 6 bases removed from V and 1 base from J, the gap between germline ends came to 13 bases. The CDR3: CASSVGSTSYNEQFF. CDR3 coding DNA: TGTGCCAGCAGCGTCGGGAGCACTTCCTACAATGAGCAGTTCTTC.

A note on this clone: One junction end does not reproduce the germline sequence, and a read error may be involved. The chain links TRBV11-2 to TRBJ2-3; 7 nucleotides align to TRBD2. The CDR3 length is 12 residues. Germline CDR1 and CDR2: SGHAT and FQNNGV. The CDR3 loop is CASSLGGSSGIF. The CDR3 DNA sequence: TGTGCCAGCAGCCTGGGGGGGAGTAGCGGCATTTTT.

This clone occurred a few times. V and J are TRBV19 and TRBJ2-7, with TRBD1 matching 7 bases. Losses at the gene ends were 5 bases for V and 6 bases for J; bases not matched to a gene: 13. Germline assignment: CDR1 LNHDA and CDR2 SQIVND (reference sequence). The CDR3 spans 15 residues. In nucleotides, the CDR3 is TGTGCCAGTAGTGCCCGACAGGGACCAAGAGGCGAGCAGTACTTC. Translation: CASSARQGPRGEQYF. The whole variable domain, remainder taken from reference TRBV19 and TRBJ2-7, is DGGITQSPKYLFRKEGQNVTLSCEQNLNHDAMYWYRQDPGQGLRLIYYSQIVNDFQKGDIAEGYSVSREKKESFPLTVTSAQKNPTAFYLCASSARQGPRGEQYFGPGTRLTVT.

The rearrangement uses TRBV13 and TRBJ2-5, with D tentatively TRBD1 (6 bases). CDR3 length: 15 residues. CDR1 is PRHDT and CDR2 is FYEKMQ in the germline V gene (reference sequence). V lost 2 bases, J lost 3 bases, and 13 bases lay in between. The CDR3: CASSLTRQAKETQYF. For the CDR3, the DNA is TGTGCCAGCAGCTTAACACGACAGGCTAAAGAGACCCAGTACTTC.

V usage is TRBV27 and J usage is TRBJ2-1; TRBD2 matches at 9 bases. CDR3 length equals 16 residues. Germline CDR1 and CDR2: MNHEY and SMNVEV (reference sequence). V lost 0 bases and J lost 2; bases outside the gene matches: 2. The CDR3 sequence is CASSLSGLAPYNEQFF. CDR3 sequence (DNA): TGTGCCAGCAGTTTATCGGGACTAGCCCCCTACAATGAGCAGTTCTTC.

V usage is TRBV7-9 and J usage is TRBJ2-1, with 8 bases aligning to TRBD2. From germline, CDR1 is SEHNR and CDR2 FQNEAQ (reference sequence). The trim removed 2 bases at V and 8 bases at J, leaving 5 bases unmatched. The CDR3 runs 14 residues. The CDR3 DNA sequence: TGTGCCAGCAGCTTATCGGGAGGGGCTTATGAGCAGTTCTTC. Protein sequence: CASSLSGGAYEQFF.

CDR3 bases: TGTGCCAGCAGCCTCACTGCTTCTGGAAACACCATATATTTT. This sequence encodes CASSLTASGNTIYF. The J gene is TRBJ1-3, the V gene TRBV5-6; no clear D. The V end lost 4 bases, the J end lost 1 base, and 9 bases lay between the germline ends. This CDR3 is 14 amino acids long. The V gene's germline CDR1 is SGHDT and CDR2 YYEEEE.

This clone was observed a few times. The genes are TRBV4-3 and TRBJ1-3; no firm D call. Germline V gene lookup returns CDR1 LGHNA and CDR2 YSLEER. The V end was cut by 0 bases, the J end by 0 bases, with 12 bases between. The CDR3 totals 17 residues. CDR3 nucleotide sequence: TGCGCCAGCAGCCAAGAAGAATTCGGGGACTCTGGAAACACCATATATTTT. Protein sequence: CASSQEEFGDSGNTIYF.